The 2 T cell receptor beta chains reported below all come from one sample, sequenced in a study of CD8 T cells in ankylosing spondylitis (dated 2017 in TCRdb). The full study reports these points: A TCR beta motif made up of several highly homologous amino acid variants appeared to be characteristic of blood from ankylosing spondylitis patients.

Which antigens these TCRs recognize remains unknown. The library came from 5' RACE. The instrument given in TCRdb is Illumina HiSeq 2500. TCRdb reran the public reads through fastp at Q25 and MiXCR, keeping productive beta chains. Identical CDR3 protein sequences are pooled into one entry, listed with their most common genes and DNA. The sample table lists fewer than 550,000 distinct CDR3 sequences, approximately 5% of them with a count of one. The biggest ten clones account for 3.5% of the sample. The sequencing input was blood, either unsorted or a sorted T cell fraction (not recorded which). All receptors derive from a male donor with ankylosing spondylitis.

The chain carries TRBV5-4 and TRBJ2-3; 10 bases match TRBD2. The length of the CDR3 is 16 residues. The V gene's germline CDR1 is SGHNT and CDR2 YYREEE (reference sequence). Trimming took 0 bases from V and 0 from J; bases not matched to a gene: 1. In DNA, the CDR3 is TGTGCCAGCAGCTTGGAGACTAGCGGGAGCACAGATACGCAGTATTTT. Amino acids: CASSLETSGSTDTQYF. Full variable domain (outside the CDR3, taken from reference TRBV5-4 and TRBJ2-3): ETGVTQSPTHLIKTRGQQVTLRCSSQSGHNTVSWYQQALGQGPQFIFQYYREEENGRGNFPPRFSGLQFPNYSSELNVNALELDDSALYLCASSLETSGSTDTQYFGPGTRLTVL.

This clonotype was seen a few times. The V gene is TRBV2, the J gene TRBJ2-7, with 9 bases lining up with TRBD2. Germline loops: CDR1 SNHLY, CDR2 FYNNEI. This CDR3 contains 15 residues. V gave up 1 base and J gave up 2 bases; unmatched junction bases: 3. Written as DNA, the CDR3 is TGTGCCAGCAGTGAAGGACTAGCGGCCCCCTACGAGCAGTACTTC. It is translated as CASSEGLAAPYEQYF.